Listed below are T cell receptor beta chains from one sample, sequenced in a study of blood T cell repertoires in COVID-19. TCRdb keeps only in-frame clones here, not all; method: immunoSEQ multiplex PCR. Of about 150,000 clones listed, 70% to 90% are singletons. Sample: peripheral blood. The origin of the receptors is a woman in her fifties or sixties with acute or convalescent COVID-19. Each CDR3 is given with its conserved first and last residue. The order of the fields is V gene, clone size, D gene, J gene, CDR3 protein, CDR3 DNA. A D gene is named only where the DNA matches it firmly. Expanded clones are given a class, and other clones once, few, many or no size at all.

v_gene: TRBV7-3
abundance: -
d_gene: TRBD2
j_gene: TRBJ2-1
CDR3aa: CASSLVFDSGEQFF
CDR3nt: TGTGCCAGCAGCTTAGTATTTGATAGCGGGGAGCAGTTCTTC

v_gene: TRBV12-3/TRBV12-4
abundance: -
d_gene: -
j_gene: TRBJ1-6
CDR3aa: CASTTLGQEPLHF
CDR3nt: TGTGCCAGCACCACATTAGGTCAGGAACCCCTCCACTTT

v_gene: TRBV4-1
abundance: -
d_gene: -
j_gene: TRBJ2-3
CDR3aa: CASSQGVSPSTDTQYF
CDR3nt: TGCGCCAGCAGCCAAGGGGTTAGCCCTAGCACAGATACGCAGTATTTT

v_gene: TRBV25-1
abundance: -
d_gene: -
j_gene: TRBJ1-5
CDR3aa: CASGTGYQPQHF
CDR3nt: TGTGCCAGCGGAACAGGGTATCAGCCCCAGCATTTT

v_gene: TRBV2
abundance: once
d_gene: -
j_gene: TRBJ1-6
CDR3aa: CASSEEGVYNSPLHF
CDR3nt: TGTGCCAGCAGTGAAGAGGGGGTGTATAATTCACCCCTCCACTTT

v_gene: TRBV5-8
abundance: once
d_gene: -
j_gene: TRBJ1-1
CDR3aa: CASMREVNTEAFF
CDR3nt: TGTGCCAGCATGCGGGAGGTAAACACTGAAGCTTTCTTT

v_gene: TRBV10-3
abundance: -
d_gene: TRBD2
j_gene: TRBJ2-3
CDR3aa: CAIRSGGAGDTQYF
CDR3nt: TGTGCCATCAGGAGCGGGGGGGCAGGAGATACGCAGTATTTT

v_gene: TRBV2
abundance: -
d_gene: TRBD1
j_gene: TRBJ1-5
CDR3aa: CASSPDRGTQPQHF
CDR3nt: TGTGCCAGCAGCCCGGACAGGGGGACCCAGCCCCAGCATTTT

v_gene: TRBV19
abundance: many
d_gene: -
j_gene: TRBJ1-2
CDR3aa: CASSIRTDYGYTF
CDR3nt: TGTGCCAGTAGTATACGGACAGACTATGGCTACACCTTC

v_gene: TRBV9
abundance: -
d_gene: TRBD1
j_gene: TRBJ2-3
CDR3aa: CASSTPRVGQGADTQYF
CDR3nt: TGTGCCAGCAGCACCCCGCGGGTGGGACAGGGGGCAGATACGCAGTATTTT

v_gene: TRBV10-3
abundance: -
d_gene: TRBD1
j_gene: TRBJ2-5
CDR3aa: CAIRVQGEETQYF
CDR3nt: TGTGCCATCAGGGTACAGGGGGAGGAGACCCAGTACTTC

v_gene: TRBV24-1
abundance: -
d_gene: -
j_gene: TRBJ2-3
CDR3aa: CATSDFAGAADTQYF
CDR3nt: TGTGCCACCAGTGATTTTGCGGGGGCGGCAGATACGCAGTATTTT

v_gene: TRBV5-1
abundance: -
d_gene: -
j_gene: TRBJ1-1
CDR3aa: CASSLVSESEAFF
CDR3nt: TGCGCCAGCAGCTTGGTTAGTGAATCTGAAGCTTTCTTT

v_gene: TRBV28
abundance: -
d_gene: -
j_gene: TRBJ2-3
CDR3aa: CASGFSTGGDTQYF
CDR3nt: TGTGCCAGCGGGTTCTCGACTGGTGGAGATACGCAGTATTTT

v_gene: TRBV2
abundance: -
d_gene: -
j_gene: TRBJ1-5
CDR3aa: CASSGNQGPNYPQHF
CDR3nt: TGTGCCAGCAGTGGAAATCAGGGGCCCAATTATCCCCAGCATTTT

v_gene: TRBV6-5
abundance: -
d_gene: TRBD1
j_gene: TRBJ1-4
CDR3aa: CASSVDRGYYEKLFF
CDR3nt: TGTGCCAGCAGCGTGGACAGGGGGTATTATGAAAAACTGTTTTTT

v_gene: TRBV19
abundance: -
d_gene: TRBD1
j_gene: TRBJ1-2
CDR3aa: CASSGQDFYGYTF
CDR3nt: TGTGCCAGTAGCGGACAGGACTTCTATGGCTACACCTTC

v_gene: TRBV18
abundance: -
d_gene: -
j_gene: TRBJ2-7
CDR3aa: CASSLEGQSYEQYF
CDR3nt: TGTGCCAGCTCACTGGAGGGACAGTCCTACGAGCAGTACTTC

v_gene: TRBV28
abundance: once
d_gene: TRBD1
j_gene: TRBJ1-1
CDR3aa: CASTGQGAPNTEAFF
CDR3nt: TGTGCCAGCACAGGACAGGGCGCGCCGAACACTGAAGCTTTCTTT

v_gene: TRBV19
abundance: -
d_gene: -
j_gene: TRBJ1-2
CDR3aa: CASSIDRSPGNYGYTF
CDR3nt: TGTGCCAGTAGTATAGATCGATCGCCCGGTAACTATGGCTACACCTTC

v_gene: TRBV28
abundance: -
d_gene: TRBD1
j_gene: TRBJ1-1
CDR3aa: CASRNHRGVVEAFF
CDR3nt: TGTGCCAGCAGAAACCACAGGGGGGTGGTGGAAGCTTTCTTT

v_gene: TRBV4-3
abundance: -
d_gene: TRBD1
j_gene: TRBJ1-4
CDR3aa: CASSQWTGSNEKLFF
CDR3nt: TGCGCCAGCAGCCAATGGACAGGGAGCAATGAAAAACTGTTTTTT

v_gene: TRBV19
abundance: -
d_gene: -
j_gene: TRBJ2-3
CDR3aa: CASSYREPADTQYF
CDR3nt: TGTGCCAGTAGTTACAGGGAGCCTGCAGATACGCAGTATTTT

v_gene: TRBV6-1
abundance: -
d_gene: -
j_gene: TRBJ1-2
CDR3aa: CASSEGDRYYGYTF
CDR3nt: TGTGCCAGCAGTGAAGGAGACAGGTATTATGGCTACACCTTC

v_gene: TRBV4-2
abundance: -
d_gene: -
j_gene: TRBJ2-2
CDR3aa: CASSQDNRVGTGELFF
CDR3nt: TGTGCCAGCAGCCAAGATAACAGGGTTGGCACCGGGGAGCTGTTTTTT

v_gene: TRBV6-6
abundance: -
d_gene: -
j_gene: TRBJ1-4
CDR3aa: CASRSRGGNEKLFF
CDR3nt: TGTGCCAGCAGATCTAGGGGGGGAAATGAAAAACTGTTTTTT

v_gene: TRBV5-1
abundance: few
d_gene: -
j_gene: TRBJ1-4
CDR3aa: CASSSNSEKLFF
CDR3nt: TGCGCCAGCAGCTCCAATAGTGAAAAACTGTTTTTT

v_gene: TRBV2
abundance: -
d_gene: TRBD1
j_gene: TRBJ2-1
CDR3aa: CASSSSGTAYNEQFF
CDR3nt: TGTGCCAGCAGTAGTTCCGGGACAGCCTACAATGAGCAGTTCTTC

v_gene: TRBV19
abundance: -
d_gene: -
j_gene: TRBJ1-4
CDR3aa: CASSTRQYNEKLFF
CDR3nt: TGTGCCAGTAGTACGAGACAGTATAATGAAAAACTGTTTTTT

v_gene: TRBV29-1
abundance: -
d_gene: -
j_gene: TRBJ1-1
CDR3aa: CSVDAENTEAFF
CDR3nt: TGCAGCGTTGATGCAGAGAACACTGAAGCTTTCTTT

v_gene: TRBV12-2
abundance: -
d_gene: -
j_gene: TRBJ2-3
CDR3aa: CASRPLAGGKSTDTQYF
CDR3nt: TGTGCAAGTCGCCCATTAGCGGGGGGAAAGAGCACAGATACGCAGTATTTT

v_gene: TRBV18
abundance: -
d_gene: -
j_gene: TRBJ1-3
CDR3aa: CASSPRTDSGNTIYF
CDR3nt: TGTGCCAGCTCACCACGGACAGACTCTGGAAACACCATATATTTT

v_gene: TRBV21-1
abundance: -
d_gene: -
j_gene: TRBJ1-5
CDR3aa: CASSKPGDQPQHF
CDR3nt: TGTGCCAGCAGCAAACCCGGGGATCAGCCCCAGCATTTT

v_gene: TRBV9
abundance: once
d_gene: TRBD2
j_gene: TRBJ2-3
CDR3aa: CASQERGGGGTQYF
CDR3nt: TGTGCCAGCCAGGAGCGGGGGGGCGGAGGTACGCAGTATTTT

v_gene: TRBV7-7
abundance: -
d_gene: -
j_gene: TRBJ1-3
CDR3aa: CASSNTINSGNTIYF
CDR3nt: TGTGCCAGCAGCAACACGATAAACTCTGGAAACACCATATATTTT

v_gene: TRBV9
abundance: -
d_gene: -
j_gene: TRBJ1-4
CDR3aa: CASSSNPGQDATNEKLFF
CDR3nt: TGTGCCAGCAGCTCAAATCCGGGACAAGATGCAACTAATGAAAAACTGTTTTTT

v_gene: TRBV6-1
abundance: -
d_gene: -
j_gene: TRBJ2-5
CDR3aa: CASSEIPQETQYF
CDR3nt: TGTGCCAGCAGTGAAATCCCGCAAGAGACCCAGTACTTC

v_gene: TRBV27
abundance: -
d_gene: -
j_gene: TRBJ1-4
CDR3aa: CASKRETRSEKLFF
CDR3nt: TGTGCCAGCAAACGGGAGACAAGGAGCGAAAAACTGTTTTTT

v_gene: TRBV11-3
abundance: -
d_gene: TRBD1
j_gene: TRBJ1-1
CDR3aa: CASSLDRTGAEAFF
CDR3nt: TGTGCCAGCAGCTTAGATCGGACAGGCGCTGAAGCTTTCTTT

v_gene: TRBV3-1/TRBV3-2
abundance: -
d_gene: -
j_gene: TRBJ1-2
CDR3aa: CASSKRESNYGYTF
CDR3nt: TGTGCCAGCAGTAAGAGAGAATCTAACTATGGCTACACCTTC

v_gene: TRBV7-3
abundance: -
d_gene: -
j_gene: TRBJ2-3
CDR3aa: CASSLVSGVQGGAQYF
CDR3nt: TGTGCCAGCAGCTTAGTGTCCGGGGTCCAAGGAGGTGCGCAGTATTTT